This is a list of T cell receptor beta chains from one sample in a study of blood T cell repertoires in COVID-19. Measured with immunoSEQ multiplex PCR; TCRdb has only the in-frame clones, and not every one. The repertoire holds about 370,000 clones, almost 90% seen once, with 6.5% to 7% in the top ten. Sequencing was carried out using peripheral blood. These receptors all come from a man aged 18 to 30 with active or convalescent COVID-19. CDR3s include the opening cysteine and the closing phenylalanine or tryptophan. Fields, in order: clone size, J gene, D gene, V gene, CDR3 DNA, CDR3 protein. The D gene is left open where the match is weak. Expanded clones are given a class, and other clones once, few, many or no size at all.

. TRBJ2-4 TRBD2 TRBV10-2 TGCGCCAGCAGTGTGGCTAGCGGGAGTGCGTGGGCCAAAAACATTCAGTACTTC CASSVASGSAWAKNIQYF
. TRBJ1-5 . TRBV4-3 TGCGCCAGCAGCCAAGACAGATATCAGCCCCAGCATTTT CASSQDRYQPQHF
. TRBJ2-7 TRBD2 TRBV20-1 TGCAGTGCTAGTCCGACTAGCGGGAAAACCTCCTACGAGCAGTACTTC CSASPTSGKTSYEQYF
. TRBJ2-5 TRBD1 TRBV5-1 TGCGCCACGAGGACAGGGAGGAAAGAGACCCAGTACTTC CATRTGRKETQYF
. TRBJ1-2 . TRBV6-5 TGTGCCAGCAGTAACGACAGGTCTGGCTATGGCTACACCTTC CASSNDRSGYGYTF
once TRBJ2-7 . TRBV4-3 TGCGCCAGCAGCCCCAATTCCGGGTACGAGCAGTACTTC CASSPNSGYEQYF
once TRBJ2-7 TRBD2 TRBV27 TGTGCCAGCAGCCGCGGTAGCGGGGACTACGAGCAGTACTTC CASSRGSGDYEQYF
. TRBJ2-1 TRBD2 TRBV5-6 TGTGCCAGCAGCTTGCTCATTGCGGGAGTGGATGAGCAGTTCTTC CASSLLIAGVDEQFF
. TRBJ1-1 TRBD1 TRBV29-1 TGCAGCGTCGATATACAGGGGAGAGACACTGAAGCTTTCTTT CSVDIQGRDTEAFF
. TRBJ2-1 TRBD1 TRBV12-3/TRBV12-4 TGTGCCAGCAGCATTGGGACAGGGACTGAGCAGTTCTTC CASSIGTGTEQFF
. TRBJ1-1 . TRBV6-1 TGTGCCAGCAGTCCCGGGGGGGCGGACACTGAAGCTTTCTTT CASSPGGADTEAFF
. TRBJ2-1 . TRBV7-3 TGTGCCAGCAGCCTCCAAGACTCCAATGAGCAGTTCTTC CASSLQDSNEQFF
. TRBJ1-5 . TRBV24-1 TGTGCCACCCAGGGTGGCAATCAGCCCCAGCATTTT CATQGGNQPQHF
. TRBJ1-1 . TRBV6-4 TGTGCCAGCAGTGCGTACCGAGGTACTGAAGCTTTCTTT CASSAYRGTEAFF
. TRBJ2-1 . TRBV6-2/TRBV6-3 TGTGCCAGCAGCCTGGCTTATGGCTACAATGAGCAGTTCTTC CASSLAYGYNEQFF
. TRBJ2-5 TRBD1 TRBV18 TGTGCCAGCTCACGAGGGACAGGGCATCAAGAGACCCAGTACTTC CASSRGTGHQETQYF
. TRBJ2-1 TRBD2 TRBV4-1 TGCGCCAGCAGCCGGGGGGGAAGCTCCTACAATGAGCAGTTCTTC CASSRGGSSYNEQFF
once TRBJ2-1 TRBD2 TRBV6-2/TRBV6-3 TGTGCCAGCAGTCTACTAACTAGCGGCAAAACCCACAGTGAGCAGTTCTTC CASSLLTSGKTHSEQFF
. TRBJ1-1 TRBD1 TRBV19 TGTGCCAGTGCGCCGGGACAGATTGAAGCTTTCTTT CASAPGQIEAFF
. TRBJ2-6 . TRBV24-1 TGTGCCACCAGTGATCATAGGAGAAGTGCCTCTGGGGCCAACGTCCTGACTTTC CATSDHRRSASGANVLTF
. TRBJ2-3 . TRBV19 TGTGCCAGTAGTTCCCGACTTAGGAACACAGATACGCAGTATTTT CASSSRLRNTDTQYF
. TRBJ2-7 TRBD2 TRBV6-5 TGTGCCAGCAGTTACGCCGGGACTAGCGGATACTACGAGCAGTACTTC CASSYAGTSGYYEQYF
. TRBJ2-3 . TRBV15 TGTGCCACCAGCGTTATGGGCCCAGATACGCAGTATTTT CATSVMGPDTQYF
. TRBJ1-5 TRBD1 TRBV5-5 TGTGCCAGCAGCGCTGGGACAGGACTCAATCAGCCCCAGCATTTT CASSAGTGLNQPQHF